Listed below are T cell receptor beta chains from one sample, sequenced in a study of regulatory T cells in long-lasting Graves disease. TCRdb re-derived calls from the multiplex PCR reads in MiXCR, one entry per CDR3 protein. Here the sample spans about 530,000 distinct CDR3 sequences, around 15% being singletons. The same specimen was also included in a second study, on T cells in Graves' hyperthyroidism and ophthalmopathy.

Sequencing was performed on peripheral blood mononuclear cells (PBMCs), taken at new diagnosis, from a patient treated with antithyroid drugs. Source of these receptors: a woman aged 35-65 years with Graves disease. The CDR3 runs from the conserved cysteine through the conserved F or W. D genes are given only for firm matches. Not every row has a clone size; where given, it reads once, few, many or a size class.

j_call d_call v_call cdr3_length clone_size cdr3_aa cdr3_nt
TRBJ1-2 - TRBV5-1 15 - CASSSGDADFYGYTF TGCGCCAGCAGCAGCGGAGATGCGGACTTCTATGGCTACACCTTC
TRBJ2-1 - TRBV5-1 14 - CASRRQDSYNEQFF TGCGCCAGCCGCCGACAGGACTCCTACAATGAGCAGTTCTTC
TRBJ1-5 - TRBV12-3/TRBV12-4 15 many CASSAGGVSWQPQHF TGTGCCAGCAGCGCGGGGGGGGTCTCGTGGCAGCCCCAGCATTTT
TRBJ2-3 - TRBV2 15 - CASSPWEGGADTQYF TGTGCCAGCAGTCCCTGGGAGGGGGGCGCAGATACGCAGTATTTT
TRBJ2-1 - TRBV29-1 12 - CSVGGGRNEQFF TGCAGCGTTGGTGGAGGGAGGAATGAGCAGTTCTTC
TRBJ2-1 TRBD2 TRBV12-3/TRBV12-4 15 many CASSPTSGGYNEQFF TGTGCCAGCAGTCCGACTAGCGGGGGATACAATGAGCAGTTCTTC
TRBJ2-1 TRBD2 TRBV6-1 16 few CASLPSGGARYNEQFF TGTGCCAGCCTACCTAGCGGGGGGGCCCGGTACAATGAGCAGTTCTTC
TRBJ1-2 - TRBV5-1 12 few CASSSGTRGYTF TGTGCCAGCAGCTCCGGGACGAGGGGCTACACCTTC
TRBJ2-7 TRBD2 TRBV27 15 many CASSLSRRGSYEQYF TGTGCCAGCAGTTTATCTAGGCGGGGGAGCTACGAGCAGTACTTC
TRBJ1-2 - TRBV7-9 13 few CASSLGAGDGYTF TGTGCCAGCAGCTTAGGGGCAGGGGATGGCTACACCTTC
TRBJ1-2 - TRBV6-1 14 many CASILDQMGGGYTF TGTGCCAGCATTCTCGACCAGATGGGTGGAGGCTACACCTTC
TRBJ1-1 TRBD1 TRBV6-1 13 - CASSENRGVEAFF TGTGCCAGCAGTGAAAACAGGGGTGTTGAAGCTTTCTTT
TRBJ1-4 - TRBV6-8 15 many CASSYPGSTNEKLFF TGTGCCAGCAGTTACCCGGGCTCAACTAATGAAAAACTGTTTTTT
TRBJ1-5 TRBD1 TRBV19 16 few CASSIFGQGKDQPQHF TGTGCCAGTAGTATATTTGGACAGGGGAAAGATCAGCCCCAGCATTTT
TRBJ2-3 TRBD2 TRBV5-4 15 many CASSSGGLVADTQYF TGTGCCAGCAGCTCCGGGGGACTAGTGGCAGATACGCAGTATTTT
TRBJ1-2 - TRBV5-1 15 many CASSLEGLANYGYTF TGCGCCAGCAGCTTGGAGGGCTTGGCTAACTATGGCTACACCTTC
TRBJ1-3 TRBD1 TRBV3-1 14 - CASSPGQGRNTIYF TGTGCCAGCAGCCCCGGACAGGGAAGAAACACCATATATTTT
TRBJ2-2 TRBD2 TRBV4-1 19 - CASSQRLGLAGVNTGELFF TGCGCCAGCAGCCAGAGACTGGGACTAGCGGGGGTGAACACCGGGGAGCTGTTTTTT
TRBJ1-2 - TRBV6-5 15 few CASSYGQGHVYGYTF TGTGCCAGCAGTTACGGTCAGGGGCACGTCTATGGCTACACCTTC
TRBJ1-2 TRBD1 TRBV5-1 15 many CASSPGTGFDYGYTF TGCGCCAGCAGCCCCGGGACAGGTTTTGACTATGGCTACACCTTC
TRBJ2-7 TRBD1 TRBV5-1 15 few CASSGDRGTLDEQYF TGCGCCAGCAGCGGGGACAGGGGAACTTTGGACGAGCAGTACTTC
TRBJ1-4 - TRBV20-1 11 - CSARALEKLFF TGCAGTGCTAGGGCACTTGAAAAACTGTTTTTT
TRBJ2-1 - TRBV5-1 11 many CASSLFNEQFF TGTGCCAGCAGCTTGTTCAATGAGCAGTTCTTC
TRBJ2-5 TRBD2 TRBV5-6 16 - CASSYLTSGGWETQYF TGTGCCAGCAGCTACCTGACTAGCGGGGGTTGGGAGACCCAGTACTTC
TRBJ2-5 TRBD1 TRBV6-1 15 - CASSDRTGGMETQYF TGTGCCAGCAGCGATCGGACAGGGGGCATGGAGACCCAGTACTTC
TRBJ2-7 - TRBV7-9 17 - CASSSQAPTGGGYEQYF TGTGCCAGCAGCTCGCAGGCCCCCACAGGAGGAGGCTACGAGCAGTACTTC
TRBJ2-1 - TRBV7-2 14 - CASSLRLGADEQFF TGTGCCAGCAGCTTACGTCTGGGGGCCGATGAGCAGTTCTTC
TRBJ1-2 - TRBV5-1 14 - CASSLGRDNYGYTF TGCGCCAGCAGCTTGGGTCGGGATAACTATGGCTACACCTTC
TRBJ2-3 TRBD1 TRBV6-1 14 few CASSLGQGSDTQYF TGTGCCAGCAGCTTAGGACAGGGCTCAGATACGCAGTATTTT
TRBJ1-1 - TRBV4-1 17 - CASSQVARGWMNTEAFF TGCGCCAGCAGCCAAGTCGCCAGGGGCTGGATGAACACTGAAGCTTTCTTT
TRBJ1-2 - TRBV6-5 14 - CASSLDRLIYGYTF TGTGCCAGCAGTTTAGACAGGCTGATCTATGGCTACACCTTC
TRBJ2-1 - TRBV11-3 14 many CASSPQGLYNEQFF TGTGCCAGCAGCCCTCAGGGTCTCTACAATGAGCAGTTCTTC
TRBJ2-2 - TRBV5-5 12 many CASRPGGGELFF TGTGCCAGCAGGCCAGGAGGCGGGGAGCTGTTTTTT
TRBJ2-7 TRBD2 TRBV5-1 14 many CASSSSGALEEQYF TGCGCCAGCAGCTCTAGCGGTGCCTTGGAGGAGCAGTACTTC
TRBJ1-5 - TRBV12-3/TRBV12-4 15 many CASSPDNWGNQPQHF TGTGCCAGCAGCCCCGATAATTGGGGCAATCAGCCCCAGCATTTT
TRBJ1-1 TRBD1 TRBV6-1 17 - CASSRRLTRGQVTEAFF TGTGCCAGCTCCCGCCGCCTCACGCGGGGACAGGTAACTGAAGCTTTCTTT
TRBJ1-1 TRBD1 TRBV4-1 13 many CASSQVLGQKAFF TGCGCCAGCAGCCAAGTTCTGGGACAGAAAGCTTTCTTT
TRBJ2-2 TRBD1 TRBV5-4 14 - CASSWTGGTGELFF TGTGCCAGCAGCTGGACAGGGGGCACCGGGGAGCTGTTTTTT
TRBJ1-6 - TRBV2 14 - CASSLGVTNSPLHF TGTGCCAGCAGCTTAGGGGTAACAAATTCACCCCTCCACTTT
TRBJ1-1 - TRBV30 13 many CAWNDGVWAEAFF TGTGCCTGGAACGACGGTGTATGGGCTGAAGCTTTCTTT
TRBJ2-1 - TRBV7-9 14 many CASSPGTYYNEQFF TGTGCCAGCAGCCCAGGAACATACTACAATGAGCAGTTCTTC
TRBJ1-5 - TRBV6-1 14 once CASSPPQIGQPRHF TGTGCCAGCAGTCCACCCCAAATCGGGCAGCCCCGGCATTTT
TRBJ2-2 - TRBV28 14 few CASSSPGFTGELFF TGTGCCAGCAGTTCGCCAGGGTTCACCGGGGAGCTGTTTTTT
TRBJ1-5 - TRBV19 15 - CASTASLTANQPQHF TGTGCCAGTACCGCGAGCTTGACAGCGAATCAGCCCCAGCATTTT
TRBJ1-2 TRBD1 TRBV11-2 13 - CASRWDRNYGYTF TGTGCCAGCAGGTGGGACAGGAACTATGGCTACACCTTC
TRBJ2-7 TRBD1 TRBV10-2 15 few CASSERTGGPYEQYF TGCGCCAGCAGTGAGAGAACAGGGGGACCCTACGAGCAGTACTTC
TRBJ2-1 TRBD1 TRBV9 16 few CASSSVQGFSYNEQFF TGTGCCAGCAGCTCCGTACAGGGGTTTTCCTACAATGAGCAGTTCTTC
TRBJ1-2 - TRBV5-5 15 many CASSLDRDKLYGYTF TGTGCCAGCAGCTTGGATCGGGACAAACTCTATGGCTACACCTTC
TRBJ2-7 - TRBV30 14 few CASSSPGRGDEQYF TGTGCCTCCTCCTCCCCCGGGCGGGGCGACGAGCAGTACTTC
TRBJ2-7 TRBD1 TRBV10-1 20 - CASKDTRQGLQVLGSNEQYF TGCGCCAGCAAGGATACAAGACAGGGGCTCCAGGTTTTAGGATCGAACGAGCAGTACTTC
TRBJ1-4 - TRBV2 12 many CASRAVGEKLFF TGTGCCAGCAGGGCAGTCGGTGAAAAACTGTTTTTT
TRBJ1-1 - TRBV6-1 13 few CASSRRGDTEAFF TGTGCCAGCAGCCGCCGGGGTGACACTGAAGCTTTCTTT
TRBJ2-3 TRBD2 TRBV4-2 16 - CASSPKPGLSTDTQYF TGTGCCAGCAGCCCTAAACCGGGACTAAGCACAGATACGCAGTATTTT